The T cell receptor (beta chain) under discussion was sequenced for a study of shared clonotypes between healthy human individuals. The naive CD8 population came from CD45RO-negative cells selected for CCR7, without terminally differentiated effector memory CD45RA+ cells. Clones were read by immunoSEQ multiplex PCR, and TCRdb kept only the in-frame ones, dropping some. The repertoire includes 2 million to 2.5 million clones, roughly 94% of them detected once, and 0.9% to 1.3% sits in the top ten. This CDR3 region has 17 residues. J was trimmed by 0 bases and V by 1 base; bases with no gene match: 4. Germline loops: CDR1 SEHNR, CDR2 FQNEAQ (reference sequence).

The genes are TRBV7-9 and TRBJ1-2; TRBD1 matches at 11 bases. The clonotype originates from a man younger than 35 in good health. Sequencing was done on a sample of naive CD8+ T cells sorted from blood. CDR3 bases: TGTGCCAGCAGCTTAGGAGGGACAGGGGGTACTAACTATGGCTACACCTTC. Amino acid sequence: CASSLGGTGGTNYGYTF.